These T cell receptor beta chains were read from a single sample in a study of CD8+CD57+ T cells in acquired aplastic anemia. TCRdb re-derived calls from the reads in MiXCR, one entry per CDR3 protein. The profile shows 210,000 or so distinct CDR3 sequences, almost 50% of them singletons. The specimen sequenced was sorted CD4+, CD8+, or CD8+CD57+ T cells (not recorded which) from PBMCs. These receptors originate from a human donor with aplastic anemia. Each CDR3 is given with its conserved first and last residue. Each record gives: V gene, D gene, clone size, J gene, CDR3 protein, CDR3 DNA. D genes are given only for firm matches. Size tells how often a clone was seen (once, few, many) or the class of an expanded clone, and some rows leave it out.

v_gene: TRBV19; d_gene: TRBD1; abundance: many; j_gene: TRBJ1-4; CDR3aa: CASSPSRDSFNEKLFF; CDR3nt: TGTGCCAGTAGTCCCTCTCGGGACAGCTTTAATGAAAAACTGTTTTTT
v_gene: TRBV15; d_gene: NA; abundance: NA; j_gene: TRBJ2-2; CDR3aa: CATSRDRTDFTGELFF; CDR3nt: TGTGCCACCAGCAGAGACCGGACAGATTTCACCGGGGAGCTGTTTTTT
v_gene: TRBV20-1; d_gene: TRBD1; abundance: few; j_gene: TRBJ1-6; CDR3aa: CSARPQGMGIVALHF; CDR3nt: TGCAGTGCTAGGCCACAGGGGATGGGAATTGTGGCCCTCCACTTT
v_gene: TRBV7-9; d_gene: NA; abundance: many; j_gene: TRBJ2-5; CDR3aa: CASSPGGRVLKEETQYF; CDR3nt: TGTGCCAGCAGCCCCGGCGGTAGGGTCCTGAAGGAAGAGACCCAGTACTTC
v_gene: TRBV2; d_gene: NA; abundance: once; j_gene: TRBJ1-5; CDR3aa: CASSLEAGSNQPQHF; CDR3nt: TGCGCCAGCAGCTTGGAGGCAGGGAGCAATCAGCCCCAGCATTTT
v_gene: TRBV5-1; d_gene: TRBD1; abundance: many; j_gene: TRBJ1-2; CDR3aa: CASRSTGGSVYGYTF; CDR3nt: TGCGCCAGCAGATCGACAGGGGGCAGCGTATATGGCTACACCTTC
v_gene: TRBV2; d_gene: TRBD2; abundance: many; j_gene: TRBJ2-3; CDR3aa: CASSSSGVTDTQYF; CDR3nt: TGTGCCAGCAGTTCCAGCGGGGTCACAGATACGCAGTATTTT
v_gene: TRBV6-5; d_gene: NA; abundance: few; j_gene: TRBJ1-3; CDR3aa: CASTPTGRVIGNTIYF; CDR3nt: TGTGCCAGCACTCCCACCGGGAGGGTTATTGGAAACACCATATATTTT
v_gene: TRBV9; d_gene: NA; abundance: NA; j_gene: TRBJ2-7; CDR3aa: CASSVDTGIEQYF; CDR3nt: TGTGCCAGCAGCGTAGATACAGGGATCGAGCAGTACTTC
v_gene: TRBV15; d_gene: NA; abundance: once; j_gene: TRBJ2-3; CDR3aa: CATSREGAGSTDTQYF; CDR3nt: TGTGCCACCAGCAGAGAGGGGGCGGGAAGCACAGATACGCAGTATTTT
v_gene: TRBV20-1; d_gene: NA; abundance: many; j_gene: TRBJ2-5; CDR3aa: CSARVGETQYF; CDR3nt: TGCAGTGCTAGAGTGGGGGAGACCCAGTACTTC
v_gene: TRBV3-1; d_gene: NA; abundance: NA; j_gene: TRBJ2-4; CDR3aa: CASSQGTAKNIQYF; CDR3nt: TGTGCCAGCAGCCAAGGGACAGCCAAAAACATTCAGTACTTC
v_gene: TRBV9; d_gene: NA; abundance: NA; j_gene: TRBJ1-5; CDR3aa: CASSAPRGGHF; CDR3nt: TGTGCCAGCAGCGCCCCCCGCGGAGGGCATTTT
v_gene: TRBV4-1; d_gene: TRBD1; abundance: many; j_gene: TRBJ2-1; CDR3aa: CASSQEQGTGGYNEQFF; CDR3nt: TGCGCCAGCAGCCAAGAACAGGGGACAGGAGGATACAATGAGCAGTTCTTC
v_gene: TRBV12-5; d_gene: NA; abundance: many; j_gene: TRBJ1-6; CDR3aa: CASGLVRGGTYNSPLHF; CDR3nt: TGTGCTAGTGGTTTGGTACGGGGGGGCACCTATAATTCACCCCTCCACTTT
v_gene: TRBV7-8; d_gene: NA; abundance: few; j_gene: TRBJ1-2; CDR3aa: CASSLVIGGDYGYTF; CDR3nt: TGTGCCAGCAGCTTAGTGATAGGGGGTGACTATGGCTACACCTTC
v_gene: TRBV2; d_gene: TRBD2; abundance: few; j_gene: TRBJ2-3; CDR3aa: CASSYSAGGSSDTQYF; CDR3nt: TGTGCCAGCAGTTACTCTGCGGGGGGGTCATCAGATACGCAGTATTTT
v_gene: TRBV28; d_gene: NA; abundance: many; j_gene: TRBJ1-6; CDR3aa: CASSLGGGGRDSPLHF; CDR3nt: TGTGCCAGCAGTTTAGGAGGCGGGGGACGAGATTCACCCCTCCACTTT
v_gene: TRBV3-1; d_gene: TRBD1; abundance: NA; j_gene: TRBJ1-4; CDR3aa: CASSQVPTGEDEKLFF; CDR3nt: TGTGCCAGCAGCCAAGTACCGACAGGGGAGGATGAAAAACTGTTTTTT
v_gene: TRBV19; d_gene: NA; abundance: few; j_gene: TRBJ1-5; CDR3aa: CASSIDHYGTFSNQPQHF; CDR3nt: TGTGCCAGTAGTATAGATCACTACGGGACCTTTAGCAATCAGCCCCAGCATTTT
v_gene: TRBV12-3/TRBV12-4; d_gene: NA; abundance: NA; j_gene: TRBJ1-1; CDR3aa: CASSLWDNTEAFF; CDR3nt: TGTGCCAGCAGTCTTTGGGACAACACTGAAGCTTTCTTT
v_gene: TRBV20-1; d_gene: NA; abundance: many; j_gene: TRBJ1-6; CDR3aa: CSAIPRSSYNSPLHF; CDR3nt: TGCAGTGCTATCCCCAGGAGCTCCTATAATTCACCCCTCCACTTT
v_gene: TRBV5-1; d_gene: TRBD1; abundance: few; j_gene: TRBJ1-1; CDR3aa: CASSFTKEGGQDTEAFF; CDR3nt: TGCGCCAGCAGCTTCACTAAAGAAGGGGGACAGGACACTGAAGCTTTCTTT
v_gene: TRBV6-5; d_gene: TRBD1; abundance: NA; j_gene: TRBJ2-6; CDR3aa: CASSEAGQGARTGANVLTF; CDR3nt: TGTGCCAGCAGTGAAGCGGGACAGGGGGCAAGGACTGGGGCCAACGTCCTGACTTTC
v_gene: TRBV2; d_gene: NA; abundance: many; j_gene: TRBJ1-3; CDR3aa: CASSLGQSSGNTIYF; CDR3nt: TGTGCCAGCAGCCTCGGACAGAGCTCTGGAAACACCATATATTTT
v_gene: TRBV7-3; d_gene: NA; abundance: NA; j_gene: TRBJ2-1; CDR3aa: CASKSEGGQARSYSEQFF; CDR3nt: TGTGCCAGCAAAAGTGAAGGGGGGCAGGCGCGGTCCTACAGTGAGCAGTTCTTC
v_gene: TRBV5-1; d_gene: NA; abundance: NA; j_gene: TRBJ2-2; CDR3aa: CASSPGTSNTGELFF; CDR3nt: TGCGCCAGCAGCCCCGGGACATCGAACACCGGGGAGCTGTTTTTT
v_gene: TRBV12-3/TRBV12-4; d_gene: TRBD2; abundance: many; j_gene: TRBJ2-5; CDR3aa: CASSREGGETQYF; CDR3nt: TGTGCCAGCAGTAGGGAGGGAGGAGAGACCCAGTACTTC
v_gene: TRBV20-1; d_gene: TRBD1; abundance: NA; j_gene: TRBJ2-7; CDR3aa: CSARNPGQGGLCWEQYF; CDR3nt: TGCAGTGCTAGAAACCCGGGACAGGGGGGATTATGTTGGGAGCAGTACTTC
v_gene: TRBV19; d_gene: TRBD1; abundance: many; j_gene: TRBJ1-5; CDR3aa: CASSRGTGENQPQHF; CDR3nt: TGTGCCAGCTCGCGTGGGACAGGGGAAAATCAGCCCCAGCATTTT
v_gene: TRBV20-1; d_gene: TRBD1; abundance: NA; j_gene: TRBJ2-7; CDR3aa: CSVPFGTAFYEQYF; CDR3nt: TGCAGTGTCCCATTCGGGACAGCCTTCTACGAACAGTACTTC
v_gene: TRBV20-1; d_gene: NA; abundance: many; j_gene: TRBJ2-7; CDR3aa: CSARGRGRGEQYF; CDR3nt: TGCAGTGCCCGGGGGAGGGGGCGAGGCGAGCAGTACTTC
v_gene: TRBV19; d_gene: NA; abundance: many; j_gene: TRBJ1-3; CDR3aa: CASSPRGASGNTIYF; CDR3nt: TGTGCCAGTAGTCCTCGGGGGGCTTCAGGAAACACCATATATTTT
v_gene: TRBV20-1; d_gene: TRBD2; abundance: many; j_gene: TRBJ2-3; CDR3aa: CSARGWTSGGSTQYF; CDR3nt: TGCAGTGCTAGGGGGTGGACTAGCGGGGGCTCAACGCAGTATTTT
v_gene: TRBV18; d_gene: NA; abundance: few; j_gene: TRBJ2-5; CDR3aa: CASSPPQGGSQETQYF; CDR3nt: TGTGCCAGCTCACCTCCCCAGGGGGGGTCCCAAGAGACCCAGTACTTC
v_gene: TRBV2; d_gene: NA; abundance: NA; j_gene: TRBJ1-2; CDR3aa: CASSGKTRHYNYTF; CDR3nt: TGTGCCAGCAGTGGAAAAACTAGGCACTATAACTACACCTTC
v_gene: TRBV7-2; d_gene: TRBD2; abundance: NA; j_gene: TRBJ2-7; CDR3aa: CASSLERYGTSGTGYEQYF; CDR3nt: TGTGCCAGCAGCTTAGAGAGGTACGGGACTAGCGGGACTGGGTACGAGCAGTACTTC
v_gene: TRBV7-9; d_gene: TRBD1; abundance: NA; j_gene: TRBJ1-1; CDR3aa: CASSQADREAFF; CDR3nt: TGTGCCAGCAGCCAGGCGGACAGGGAAGCTTTCTTT
v_gene: TRBV6-5; d_gene: TRBD1; abundance: many; j_gene: TRBJ1-5; CDR3aa: CASSPGTGGGQPQHF; CDR3nt: TGTGCCAGCAGTCCGGGAACAGGGGGTGGTCAGCCCCAGCATTTT
v_gene: TRBV20-1; d_gene: NA; abundance: NA; j_gene: TRBJ1-6; CDR3aa: CSAGDGGVNSPLHF; CDR3nt: TGCAGTGCTGGAGATGGGGGGGTTAACTCACCCCTCCACTTT
v_gene: TRBV7-7; d_gene: NA; abundance: NA; j_gene: TRBJ2-5; CDR3aa: CASSLRDNREEAQYF; CDR3nt: TGTGCCAGCAGTCTCCGGGACAACAGGGAAGAGGCCCAGTACTTC
v_gene: TRBV11-2; d_gene: NA; abundance: NA; j_gene: TRBJ1-2; CDR3aa: CASSLTSGGFGYTF; CDR3nt: TGTGCCAGCAGCCTAACTAGCGGGGGGTTTGGCTACACCTTC
v_gene: TRBV29-1; d_gene: NA; abundance: once; j_gene: TRBJ2-1; CDR3aa: CSVVGTGYNEQFF; CDR3nt: TGCAGCGTTGTCGGTACGGGTTACAATGAGCAGTTCTTC
v_gene: TRBV4-1; d_gene: NA; abundance: many; j_gene: TRBJ1-4; CDR3aa: CASSFGGFNEKLFF; CDR3nt: TGCGCCAGCAGCTTCGGGGGCTTTAATGAAAAACTGTTTTTT
v_gene: TRBV7-8; d_gene: NA; abundance: NA; j_gene: TRBJ2-2; CDR3aa: CASSPHTGELFF; CDR3nt: TGTGCCAGCAGCCCACACACCGGGGAGCTGTTTTTT